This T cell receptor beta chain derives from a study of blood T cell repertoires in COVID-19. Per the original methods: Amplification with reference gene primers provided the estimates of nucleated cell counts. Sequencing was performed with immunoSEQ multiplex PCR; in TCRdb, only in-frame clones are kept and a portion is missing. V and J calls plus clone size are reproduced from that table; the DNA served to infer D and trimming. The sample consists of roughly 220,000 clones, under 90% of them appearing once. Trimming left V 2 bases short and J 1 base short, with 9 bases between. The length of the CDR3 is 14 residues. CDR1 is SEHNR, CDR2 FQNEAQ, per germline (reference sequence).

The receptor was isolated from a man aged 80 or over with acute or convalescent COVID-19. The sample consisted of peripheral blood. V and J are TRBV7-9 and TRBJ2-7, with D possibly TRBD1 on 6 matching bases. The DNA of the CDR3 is TGTGCCAGCAGCTTAATGACAGGATCCTACGAGCAGTACTTC. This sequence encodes CASSLMTGSYEQYF.